A single sample gave rise to the 16 T cell receptor beta chains below, sequenced in a study of T-cell reconstitution after alpha-beta-depleted transplantation in children. During its preparation, the TCRbeta library received unique molecular identifiers. TCRdb reanalysed the PCR reads using MiXCR and keeps one entry per CDR3 protein. The table records approximately 350,000 distinct CDR3 sequences, around a tenth of them present only once. This material consisted of PBMCs from the stem cell graft donor, taken from the stem cell graft. Source of these receptors: a human donor who donated a stem cell graft to a child with acute lymphoblastic leukemia.

The V call is TRBV12-3 or TRBV12-4, the J call TRBJ1-5; D gene uncertain. Trimming shortened V by 3 bases and J by 3 bases, and 21 bases separated the two germline ends. CDR3 length: 18 amino acids. The CDR3: CASSFGNPGVTLNQPQHF. The CDR3 coding sequence is TGTGCCAGCAGTTTCGGGAATCCCGGGGTCACCCTCAATCAGCCCCAGCATTTT.

V gene TRBV4-2 combines with J gene TRBJ2-1; D might be TRBD1 or TRBD2, each matching 5 bases. The germline V gene has CDR1 LGHNA and CDR2 YNFKEQ. The CDR3 sequence is 17 residues long. With 1 base removed from V and 0 bases from J, the gap between germline ends came to 13 bases. CDR3 sequence reads: CASSQGTGTHSYNEQFF. For the CDR3, the DNA is TGTGCCAGCAGCCAAGGTACCGGGACCCACTCCTACAATGAGCAGTTCTTC.

Ten or more counts support this clonotype. The J gene is TRBJ2-1, the V gene TRBV5-1, with D tentatively TRBD1 (5 bases). CDR3 size: 14 residues. Germline loops: CDR1 SGHRS, CDR2 YFSETQ. Trimming took off 1 base at V and 6 bases at J, with 11 bases between the two ends. CDR3 in amino acids: CASSLRQGGNEQFF. The CDR3 DNA reads TGCGCCAGCAGCTTGAGGCAGGGTGGCAATGAGCAGTTCTTC.

This chain joins TRBV4-1 and TRBJ2-1, with D possibly TRBD2 on 5 matching bases. Germline values: CDR1 MGHRA, CDR2 YSYEKL. Trimming stripped 0 bases from V and 2 bases from J, with 11 bases between. The CDR3 sequence is 16 residues long. This CDR3 is CASSQEWGDPYNEQFF. CDR3 in DNA: TGCGCCAGCAGCCAAGAGTGGGGAGACCCCTACAATGAGCAGTTCTTC.

The table lists this clonotype with a few counts. The rearrangement joins TRBV2 to TRBJ1-3, with a weak D call TRBD1 (6 bases). Germline V lookup: CDR1 SNHLY, CDR2 FYNNEI. The CDR3 has 16 residues. The ends were cut back, 7 bases at V and 0 bases at J, with 16 bases in the middle. The chain's CDR3 is CASTGQGGDSGNTIYF. Written as DNA, the CDR3 is TGTGCCAGCACAGGTCAAGGGGGGGACTCTGGAAACACCATATATTTT.

The chain uses TRBV7-9 and TRBJ2-1; 13 bases match TRBD2. Trimming removed 5 bases from V and 1 base from J; junction bases left unmatched: 5. From germline, CDR1 is SEHNR and CDR2 FQNEAQ (reference sequence). CDR3 length: 17 amino acids. Here the CDR3 reads CASSRTSGSGSYNEQFF. Written as DNA, the CDR3 is TGTGCCAGCAGCCGGACTAGCGGGAGTGGTTCCTACAATGAGCAGTTCTTC.

This clonotype occurred a few times. This chain connects TRBV10-3 to TRBJ2-7, with TRBD2 matching 9 bases. The CDR3 loop spans 14 amino acids. In germline, CDR1 is ENHRY, CDR2 SYGVKD. The V gene end was trimmed by 3 bases and the J gene end by 5 bases; junction bases not matched to a gene: 5. In DNA form, the CDR3 reads TGTGCCATCAGTGAAGGCGGGAGGGCCCACGAGCAGTACTTC. Translation: CAISEGGRAHEQYF.

At least ten counts were recorded for this clonotype. The chain uses TRBV10-3 and TRBJ2-3, with D hard to call. This CDR3 comprises 14 residues. Germline values: CDR1 ENHRY, CDR2 SYGVKD. V was clipped by 7 bases and J by 0 bases, with 11 bases between them. CDR3 residues: CAIKGAPSTDTQYF. CDR3 DNA sequence: TGTGCCATCAAAGGCGCACCTAGCACAGATACGCAGTATTTT.

In its sample, this clonotype was seen a few times. The chain combines TRBV24-1 with TRBJ2-3; 10 bases match TRBD2. The V segment lost 0 bases and the J segment 7 bases; nucleotides outside the gene matches: 9. This CDR3 has 17 residues. The germline V gene encodes CDR1 KGHDR and CDR2 SFDVKD. CDR3 nucleotides: TGTGCCACCAGTGATTTGCAGGAGCGGGGGGGCATATATACGCAGTATTTT. It is translated as CATSDLQERGGIYTQYF.

The chain employs TRBV12-3 or TRBV12-4 and TRBJ1-5; 10 bases fit TRBD1. The CDR3 is made up of 15 amino acids. The junction had 6 bases not matched to a gene; V was cut back by 6 bases and J by 4 bases. The CDR3 sequence is CASRDDRGLNQPQHF. The CDR3 coding sequence is TGTGCCAGCAGAGACGACAGGGGGCTAAATCAGCCCCAGCATTTT.

This clonotype was counted a few times. The rearrangement joins TRBV5-1 to TRBJ2-7; D not resolved. V gave up 3 bases and J gave up 3 bases, with 10 bases separating them. The V gene's germline CDR1 is SGHRS and CDR2 YFSETQ. CDR3 length: 13 residues. This chain's CDR3 is CASSYQDGYEQYF. CDR3 sequence (DNA): TGCGCCAGCAGCTACCAAGACGGCTACGAGCAGTACTTC.

This clonotype was seen only a few times. V is TRBV20-1 and J is TRBJ2-1; possible D gene TRBD1, 6 bases. The V gene lost 7 bases and the J gene lost 0 bases, with 25 bases spanning the gap. The CDR3 has 18 residues. Germline V gene lookup returns CDR1 DFQATT and CDR2 SNEGSKA (reference sequence). CDR3 bases: TGCAGTGGGCAACCCCACAGGGAAGTGGGGAGCTCCTACAATGAGCAGTTCTTC. It specifies CSGQPHREVGSSYNEQFF.

This clonotype was recorded many times. This chain connects TRBV6-6 to TRBJ1-1; D remains unclear. In germline, CDR1 is MNHNY, CDR2 SVGAGI (reference sequence). Trimming shortened V by 4 bases and J by 0 bases, and 6 bases separated the two germline ends. The CDR3 contains 13 residues. CDR3 sequence: CASSWQLNTEAFF. The CDR3 DNA sequence: TGTGCCAGCAGTTGGCAGCTGAACACTGAAGCTTTCTTT.

The chain has TRBV5-5 and TRBJ2-3, with D perhaps matching TRBD1 or TRBD2 (6 bases each). The germline V and J ends were trimmed by 4 bases and 6 bases, with 18 bases remaining between them. Germline V CDR1 and CDR2: SGHKS, YYEKEE (reference sequence). The CDR3 extends over 15 amino acids. The CDR3, as DNA: TGTGCCAGCAGCGCCCGTTCGGGGGCTGGGGATACGCAGTATTTT. Encoded protein: CASSARSGAGDTQYF.

This clonotype has ten or more counts. The rearrangement links TRBV29-1 to TRBJ2-7, with a tentative D call TRBD1 (5 bases). V gave up 2 bases and J gave up 5 bases, with 16 bases separating them. The CDR3 extends over 14 amino acids. CDR1 and CDR2 from the germline V gene are SQVTM and ANQGSEA. CDR3 loop: CSVERAGLENEQYF. The DNA of the CDR3 is TGCAGCGTTGAAAGGGCAGGGTTAGAAAACGAGCAGTACTTC.

This clonotype was seen a few times. This rearrangement joins TRBV29-1 to TRBJ1-5; 8 bases agree with TRBD1. Germline assignment: CDR1 SQVTM and CDR2 ANQGSEA. V lost 4 bases, J lost 6 bases, and 8 bases stayed unmatched. The CDR3 loop spans 14 amino acids. CDR3 nucleotide sequence: TGCAGCGTTGGCGGCCAGGGGGCTTTTCAGCCCCAGCATTTT. It yields the protein CSVGGQGAFQPQHF. The full variable domain, completed using reference TRBV29-1 and TRBJ1-5, is SAVISQKPSRDICQRGTSLTIQCQVDSQVTMMFWYRQQPGQSLTLIATANQGSEATYESGFVIDKFPISRPNLTFSTLTVSNMSPEDSSIYLCSVGGQGAFQPQHFGDGTRLSIL.